The rows below give T cell receptor beta chains drawn from one sample of a study of T cells in Graves' hyperthyroidism and ophthalmopathy. MiXCR was run by TCRdb on the multiplex PCR reads, yielding one entry per CDR3 protein. The sample contains hundreds of thousands of distinct CDR3 sequences, approximately 15% of which appear only once. Sequencing was done on a sample of blood. The receptors stem from a woman aged 25-40 years with Graves' hyperthyroidism that later progressed to Graves' ophthalmopathy. The CDR3 runs from the conserved cysteine through the conserved F or W.

J gene | V gene | CDR3 protein
TRBJ2-7 | TRBV10-3 | CAILKASGSSYEQYF
TRBJ2-1 | TRBV3-1 | CASSQFGTSGKSPNEQFF
TRBJ2-7 | TRBV5-1 | CASSVSGTPVSYEQYF
TRBJ2-2 | TRBV5-1 | CASSLNSGELFF
TRBJ1-1 | TRBV5-1 | CASSLEGPGMNTEAFF
TRBJ1-4 | TRBV3-1 | CASSPVRNLPTNEKLFF
TRBJ2-3 | TRBV30 | CAWSDGSTDTQYF
TRBJ2-1 | TRBV19 | CASSNKVGYNEQFF
TRBJ2-1 | TRBV18 | CASSPGQGNEQFF
TRBJ2-6 | TRBV19 | CASSTGVELGANVLTF
TRBJ2-2 | TRBV5-4 | CASSSRLAGPTGELFF
TRBJ2-1 | TRBV7-3 | CASSIRQGPYNEQFF
TRBJ2-2 | TRBV5-1 | CASSLGASWCF
TRBJ2-7 | TRBV15 | CATSRARLQPYEQYF
TRBJ2-2 | TRBV12-3/TRBV12-4 | CASSLEVNTGELFF
TRBJ1-1 | TRBV29-1 | CSVAGDDTEAFF
TRBJ2-3 | TRBV6-1 | CASSEGTAVITDTQYF
TRBJ2-1 | TRBV9 | CASSAGGLAESSYNEQFF
TRBJ2-1 | TRBV12-3/TRBV12-4 | CASSKWREQNEQFF
TRBJ1-1 | TRBV29-1 | CSAGGGVTEAFF
TRBJ1-2 | TRBV5-1 | CASSLEPGSNYGYTF
TRBJ1-2 | TRBV6-2/TRBV6-3 | CASSYAPTGGNGYTF
TRBJ2-7 | TRBV11-2 | CASSTNRGLYEQYF
TRBJ2-5 | TRBV10-3 | CAISGGGLAGEGETQYF
TRBJ1-3 | TRBV7-8 | CASSLDLLYSGNTIYF
TRBJ2-4 | TRBV6-2/TRBV6-3 | CASSEKTGGNIQYF
TRBJ2-7 | TRBV7-8 | CASRQSSYEQYF
TRBJ2-4 | TRBV30 | CAWSAKGVGIQYF
TRBJ2-7 | TRBV7-2 | CASSLGPEFHEQYF
TRBJ1-2 | TRBV9 | CASSARDRQNFNYGYTF
TRBJ1-5 | TRBV6-1 | CANSEATGGHQPQHF
TRBJ2-4 | TRBV10-1 | CASSERGREYIQYF
TRBJ1-1 | TRBV9 | CASSVASKAEAFF
TRBJ2-6 | TRBV7-3 | CASSLSGTASSGANVLTF
TRBJ2-2 | TRBV28 | CASSLPDGNTGELFF
TRBJ1-1 | TRBV7-8 | CASSLGRYAEAFF
TRBJ2-1 | TRBV6-2/TRBV6-3 | CASTRNRVNEQFF
TRBJ1-2 | TRBV7-2 | CASSLVTGGYTF
TRBJ2-7 | TRBV20-1 | CSAARQETDEQYF
TRBJ2-5 | TRBV29-1 | CSVVEGETQYF
TRBJ1-5 | TRBV20-1 | CSARDTGSGGGNQPQHF
TRBJ2-7 | TRBV12-3/TRBV12-4 | CASSLGQITYEQYF
TRBJ1-2 | TRBV28 | CASSAGQGGGYTF
TRBJ1-4 | TRBV29-1 | CSVRPGGRGGEKLFF
TRBJ1-5 | TRBV6-2/TRBV6-3 | CATSPVGDSNQPQHF
TRBJ2-7 | TRBV10-3 | CAIRIGTGEQYF
TRBJ1-2 | TRBV7-2 | CASSLVKGDYGYTF
TRBJ2-7 | TRBV20-1 | CSARGSSISYEQYF
TRBJ1-4 | TRBV7-2 | CASSLQSVNEKLFF
TRBJ2-7 | TRBV29-1 | CSARRSNEQYF
TRBJ1-3 | TRBV6-1 | CASSEWGNTIYF